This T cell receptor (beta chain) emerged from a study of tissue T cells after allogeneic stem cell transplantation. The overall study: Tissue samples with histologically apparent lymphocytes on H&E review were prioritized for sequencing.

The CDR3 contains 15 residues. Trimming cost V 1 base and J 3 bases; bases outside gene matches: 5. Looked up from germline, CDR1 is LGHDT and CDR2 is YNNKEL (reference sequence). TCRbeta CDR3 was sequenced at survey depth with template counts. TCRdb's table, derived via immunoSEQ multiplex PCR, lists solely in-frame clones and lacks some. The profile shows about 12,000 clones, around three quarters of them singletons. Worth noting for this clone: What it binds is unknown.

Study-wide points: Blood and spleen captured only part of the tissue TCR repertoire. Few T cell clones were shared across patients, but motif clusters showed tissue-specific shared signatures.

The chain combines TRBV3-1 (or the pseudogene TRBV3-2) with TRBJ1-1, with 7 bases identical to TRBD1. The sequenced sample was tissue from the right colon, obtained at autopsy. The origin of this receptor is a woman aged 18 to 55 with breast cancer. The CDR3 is CASSQASTGDTEAFF. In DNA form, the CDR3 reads TGTGCCAGCAGCCAAGCATCCACAGGGGACACTGAAGCTTTCTTT.